This T cell receptor (beta chain) was observed in a study of cytomegalovirus exposure and HLA in healthy donors. The wider study: The same platform was used for the approximately 110 validation repertoires and the 500 to 700 first-cohort repertoires, a later analysis reported.

Trimming removed 3 bases at V and 0 bases at J, with 12 bases between. Germline CDR1 and CDR2: SGHDT and YYEEEE. The CDR3 loop spans 15 amino acids. Comment on this clone: The antigen is unknown.

Study observations and caveats: According to a subsequent analysis, TCR clusters from the first cohort were inclined to appear together in the roughly 120 validation repertoires. Overall, approximately 180 TCR beta chains were annotated as cytomegalovirus-associated.

From the roughly 110-subject validation cohort, which was separate from the roughly 680-subject first cohort, the donors were drawn. TCRdb's copy holds only in-frame clones and misses some; the assay was immunoSEQ multiplex PCR. The sample includes about 160,000 clones, just under 90% of them seen just once. What was sequenced was PBMCs. The sequence came from a woman in her late teens or twenties in good health and CMV-seropositive. J is TRBJ1-1 and V is TRBV5-6, with D unclear. As DNA, the CDR3 is TGTGCCAGCAGCTCTGAGTTCACTATGAACACTGAAGCTTTCTTT. It translates to CASSSEFTMNTEAFF.